A single sample is the source of the 10 T cell receptor beta chains below, sequenced in a study of PD-1 blockade in classical Hodgkin lymphoma. Only in-frame clones appear in the TCRdb table, and some are missing; sequencing was by immunoSEQ multiplex PCR. The sample lists 57,000 or so clones, roughly 87% occurring once. Time point of the sample: cycle 4 day 1 (C4D1), after five to seven weeks of nivolumab. Exposure to brentuximab vedotin varied, and each patient had relapsed following autologous stem cell transplantation. Sequenced here: peripheral blood mononuclear cells (PBMCs), sampled before the fourth cycle of nivolumab. The receptors shown here come from a human donor with classical Hodgkin lymphoma.

This chain uses TRBV7-4 with TRBJ1-5; 7 bases match TRBD1. CDR1 is SGHVT and CDR2 is SQSDAQ in the germline V gene. The CDR3 contains 14 residues. Trimming removed 5 bases from V and 4 bases from J; junction bases left unmatched: 5. In DNA, the CDR3 is TGTGCCAGCAGCCGGGACAGCCTAAATCAGCCCCAGCATTTT. This codes for CASSRDSLNQPQHF. The entire variable domain, with the rest obtained from reference TRBV7-4 and TRBJ1-5, is as follows: GAGVSQSPRYKVAKRGRDVALRCDSISGHVTLYWYRQTLGQGSEVLTYSQSDAQRDKSGRPSGRFSAERPERSVSTLKIQRTEQGDSAVYLCASSRDSLNQPQHFGDGTRLSIL.

The V call is TRBV5-1, the J call TRBJ1-6; possibly TRBD1 for D (6 bases). Germline V gives CDR1 SGHRS, CDR2 YFSETQ. With 0 bases removed from V and 7 bases from J, the gap between germline ends came to 14 bases. This CDR3 comprises 16 residues. CDR3 loop: CASSLAPGENNSPLHF. Here the CDR3 DNA reads TGCGCCAGCAGCTTGGCTCCAGGGGAGAACAATTCACCCCTCCACTTT. Using reference TRBV5-1 and TRBJ1-6 for the parts outside the CDR3, the full variable domain is KAGVTQTPRYLIKTRGQQVTLSCSPISGHRSVSWYQQTPGQGLQFLFEYFSETQRNKGNFPGRFSGRQFSNSRSEMNVSTLELGDSALYLCASSLAPGENNSPLHFGNGTRLTVT.

The J gene is TRBJ1-1, the V gene TRBV9; TRBD1 is a possible D gene (5 bases). Germline V gene data show CDR1 as SGDLS and CDR2 as YYNGEE. The CDR3 runs to 13 residues. Trimming took 0 bases from V and 4 from J, leaving 7 bases between them. In DNA, the CDR3 is TGTGCCAGCAGCGTAGAGGGGTTCACTGAAGCTTTCTTT. Translation gives CASSVEGFTEAFF.

V gene TRBV19 combines with J gene TRBJ2-3, with 8 bases fitting TRBD1. J was trimmed by 5 bases and V by 7 bases; bases with no gene match: 8. CDR3 length: 14 amino acids. Germline V gives CDR1 LNHDA, CDR2 SQIVND (reference sequence). The CDR3 coding sequence is TGTGCCAGTACTCAGGGGGCTCGAAGAGATACGCAGTATTTT. Protein product: CASTQGARRDTQYF.

This clone appeared once. The rearrangement joins TRBV5-1 to TRBJ2-1; D gene ambiguous. The length of the CDR3 is 15 residues. V lost 0 bases to trimming and J lost 0 bases, with 7 bases between them. CDR1 is SGHRS and CDR2 is YFSETQ in the germline V gene. The CDR3 region is CASSLADGSYNEQFF. The CDR3 DNA reads as TGCGCCAGCAGCTTGGCCGACGGCTCCTACAATGAGCAGTTCTTC.

The chain recombines TRBV5-1 with TRBJ1-2; TRBD1 agrees at 11 bases. This CDR3 region has 15 residues. Germline trimming cut 7 bases from V and 5 bases from J; bases unmatched to any gene: 10. Germline V lookup: CDR1 SGHRS, CDR2 YFSETQ. CDR3 DNA: TGCGCCAGCTCCGGACAGGGGGCGCGGGAATATGGCTACACCTTC. It translates to CASSGQGAREYGYTF.

The V call is TRBV14, the J call TRBJ1-4; D perhaps matches TRBD1 (6 bases). This CDR3 region has 17 residues. V gave up 0 bases and J gave up 7 bases, with 18 bases separating them. Germline V gene data show CDR1 as SGHDN and CDR2 as FVKESK. CDR3 DNA: TGTGCCAGCAGCCAAGAGGGGGGCGCTGGATGGGGTGAAAAACTGTTTTTT. Protein: CASSQEGGAGWGEKLFF.

This clone showed up just a few times. V and J are TRBV2 and TRBJ1-4, with D unresolved. The V end was cut by 6 bases, the J end by 6 bases, with 11 bases between. CDR1 is SNHLY and CDR2 is FYNNEI in the germline V gene. The CDR3 loop spans 13 amino acids. The CDR3 region is CASSLMRDEKLFF. The CDR3 DNA sequence: TGTGCCAGCAGCCTAATGAGGGATGAAAAACTGTTTTTT. Drawing the rest from reference TRBV2 and TRBJ1-4, the complete variable domain is EPEVTQTPSHQVTQMGQEVILRCVPISNHLYFYWYRQILGQKVEFLVSFYNNEISEKSEIFDDQFSVERPDGSNFTLKIRSTKLEDSAMYFCASSLMRDEKLFFGSGTQLSVL.

This clone appeared a few times. This chain uses TRBV7-9 with TRBJ2-7, with D uncertain. The CDR3 sequence is 12 residues long. Trimming stripped 3 bases from V and 6 bases from J, with 9 bases between. Germline loops: CDR1 SEHNR, CDR2 FQNEAQ (reference sequence). In DNA, the CDR3 is TGTGCCAGCAGCTTGTATGGATTCGAGCAGTACTTC. It encodes CASSLYGFEQYF.

This clone is a singleton in its sample. The chain recombines TRBV19 with TRBJ2-1; 11 nucleotides match TRBD1. Trimming removed 5 bases from V and 10 bases from J; junction bases left unmatched: 10. The CDR3 has 15 residues. The germline gives CDR1 LNHDA, CDR2 SQIVND (reference sequence). This CDR3 is CASSPIGQGAGEQFF. The CDR3 DNA follows: TGTGCCAGTAGTCCGATCGGACAGGGGGCCGGCGAGCAGTTCTTC.